This TCR beta chain came from a study of CD8+ T cells in alopecia areata. Study background: Treatment comprised oral tofacitinib, 5 to 10 mg twice daily, in treated patients.

CDR1 is SGHAT, CDR2 FQDESV, per germline (reference sequence). The CDR3 spans 14 residues. V gave up 1 base and J gave up 5 bases, with 11 bases separating them. Described treatment: oral pan-JAK inhibitor, 5-10 mg twice daily. Study findings and constraints: Scalp and blood samples kept many expanded lesional clones throughout tofacitinib.

In the case of this clone: Antigen unknown.

Sequencing used cDNA as its template, made by extracting RNA and reverse transcribing it. The protocol was immunoSEQ multiplex PCR, while the TCRdb copy is restricted to in-frame clones and leaves out a portion. The sample lists approximately 210,000 clones; under 70% were seen once. The J gene is TRBJ2-5, the V gene TRBV11-1; TRBD1 might be the D (6 bases). Here the sequenced sample was CD4+ T cells sorted from blood, taken between weeks 44 and 45, from a patient treated with tofacitinib. The receptor's source is a human donor with alopecia areata. The CDR3 protein is CASSLGGPTETQYF. For the CDR3, the DNA is TGTGCCAGCAGCTTAGGGGGGCCCACGGAGACCCAGTACTTC.